This T cell receptor beta chain was sequenced in a study of beta chain features in type 1 diabetes. The isolated RNA, all of it, was reverse transcribed, so expressed TCRB transcripts were what got sequenced. Survey-depth immunoSEQ sequencing was used for stem cell-like memory T cells. Libraries were prepared by immunoSEQ multiplex PCR; TCRdb keeps only in-frame clonotypes and omits some of them. Of about 53,000 clones in the sample, under 75% were seen once. To note about this clone: The target antigen is unknown.

It was via CD45RO/CCR7/CD25/CD127/CD95/CD27 that CD4+ naive, central memory, regulatory and stem cell-like memory cells were sorted. Study-wide points: Significant though moderate, a shortening of TCRB CDR3s appeared in all four CD4+ subsets of Type 1 diabetes patients. Type 1 diabetes patients had fewer VDJ junction insertions and more deletions.

CDR3 length: 14 residues. Germline values: CDR1 MDHEN, CDR2 SYDVKM. V was trimmed by 7 bases and J by 5 bases, leaving 18 bases between them. The sequence was obtained from a woman aged 25 to 39 with type 1 diabetes. The chain recombines TRBV28 with TRBJ2-7; TRBD1 might be the D (6 bases). The sample comprised stem cell memory CD4+ T cells from blood. This CDR3 reads CASNLETGIHEQYF. CDR3 nucleotide sequence: TGTGCCAGCAACTTAGAAACAGGGATCCACGAGCAGTACTTC.